Each of the 30 T cell receptor beta chains below was sequenced from the same sample in a study of response to subunit inactivated influenza vaccine. MiXCR, applied by TCRdb to the RT-PCR reads, yields one record per CDR3 protein. The top ten clones hold roughly 26% of a sample with about 190,000 distinct CDR3 sequences, 14% of them seen once. The specimen comprised CD8+ T cells sorted from PBMCs, sampled about 5 days after vaccination. The receptors originated from a man aged 50 to 60 who received an inactivated influenza vaccine.

There are a few counts of this clonotype. CDR3 protein: CASRRTVSLAYEQYF. The CDR3 DNA is TGTGCCAGCAGGAGGACAGTATCCTTGGCCTACGAGCAGTACTTC. This chain uses TRBV7-2 with TRBJ2-7, with TRBD1 as a possible D gene (6 bases). CDR3 length: 15 residues. Looked up from germline, CDR1 is SGHTA and CDR2 is FQGNSA. Trimming left V 6 bases short and J 2 bases short, with 17 bases between. Drawing the rest from reference TRBV7-2 and TRBJ2-7, the complete variable domain is GAGVSQSPSNKVTEKGKDVELRCDPISGHTALYWYRQSLGQGLEFLIYFQGNSAPDKSGLPSDRFSAERTGGSVSTLTIQRTQQEDSAVYLCASRRTVSLAYEQYFGPGTRLTVT.

V is TRBV6-2 or TRBV6-3 and J is TRBJ2-1; D gene uncertain. Trimming shortened V by 1 base and J by 8 bases, and 6 bases separated the two germline ends. This CDR3 comprises 12 residues. The germline V gene encodes CDR1 MNHEY and CDR2 SVGEGT. CDR3 bases: TGTGCCAGCAGTTACTTAATGCATGAGCAGTTCTTC. It encodes CASSYLMHEQFF.

This clonotype has only a few counts. The gene calls are TRBV6-1 and TRBJ1-4; D remains ambiguous. The CDR3 runs to 14 residues. The V and J ends lost 8 bases and 4 bases respectively, with 14 bases between them. Germline V gene data show CDR1 as MNHNS and CDR2 as SASEGT. CDR3 region: CASSSGGLNEKLFF. DNA of the CDR3: TGTGCCAGCTCCTCGGGTGGCCTTAATGAAAAACTGTTTTTT.

This clonotype was seen repeatedly, ten times or more. The chain has TRBV20-1 and TRBJ2-1, with TRBD2 matching over 11 bases. With V trimmed by 2 bases and J by 8 bases, 2 bases remained unmatched. The length of the CDR3 is 13 residues. Germline values: CDR1 DFQATT, CDR2 SNEGSKA (reference sequence). The CDR3 nucleotides are TGCAGTGCTAGAACTAGCGGGAGTGATGAGCAGTTCTTC. Residues: CSARTSGSDEQFF.

The table lists this clonotype with many counts. The chain employs TRBV29-1 and TRBJ2-5; 8 bases line up with TRBD1. V dropped 5 bases and J dropped 2; count of bases not matched to a gene: 7. The CDR3 consists of 14 residues. The germline CDR1 and CDR2 sequences are SQVTM and ANQGSEA. CDR3 nucleotides: TGCAGCGTTCTTATCGGGACAGGTCAAGAGACCCAGTACTTC. Translation gives CSVLIGTGQETQYF.

This clonotype occurred a few times. This chain uses TRBV7-9 with TRBJ1-1; D gene unclear. The CDR3 spans 12 residues. Trimming cost V 3 bases and J 3 bases, with 5 bases left between them. The germline V gene encodes CDR1 SEHNR and CDR2 FQNEAQ (reference sequence). The CDR3 DNA reads as TGTGCCAGCAGCTTTCCCGACACTGAAGCTTTCTTT. This encodes CASSFPDTEAFF.

This clonotype was seen more than once but under ten times. The chain is built from TRBV6-2 or TRBV6-3 and TRBJ2-7; 7 nucleotides line up with TRBD2. Trimming at V came to 0 bases and at J to 4 bases, leaving 6 bases not matched to a gene. Germline V CDR1 and CDR2: MNHEY, SVGEGT. The CDR3 is 15 amino acids. The CDR3 region is CASSYSGGPSYEQYF. For the CDR3, the DNA is TGTGCCAGCAGTTACTCGGGAGGGCCTAGTTACGAGCAGTACTTC.

Ten or more counts support this clonotype. The V and J genes are TRBV4-3 and TRBJ2-1; 14 bases align to TRBD2. Germline V gene data show CDR1 as LGHNA and CDR2 as YSLEER. The CDR3 runs 17 residues. Losses at the gene ends were 0 bases for V and 8 bases for J; bases not matched to a gene: 6. The chain's CDR3 is CASSQDIGTSGSYEQFF. The CDR3 nucleotides are TGCGCCAGCAGCCAAGATATCGGGACTAGCGGGAGCTATGAGCAGTTCTTC.

The chain joins TRBV3-1 to TRBJ1-6; tentative D call: TRBD1 (6 bases). The CDR3 consists of 16 residues. Germline CDR1 is LGHDT and CDR2 is YNNKEL (reference sequence). The V gene lost 0 bases and the J gene lost 7 bases, with 13 bases spanning the gap. CDR3: CASSQDLRTANSPLHF. The DNA for the CDR3 is TGTGCCAGCAGCCAAGATCTGCGGACAGCAAATTCACCCCTCCACTTT. Based on the CDR3 plus reference TRBV3-1 and TRBJ1-6, the full variable domain is DTAVSQTPKYLVTQMGNDKSIKCEQNLGHDTMYWYKQDSKKFLKIMFSYNNKELIINETVPNRFSPKSPDKAHLNLHINSLELGDSAVYFCASSQDLRTANSPLHFGNGTRLTVT.

The chain employs TRBV18 and TRBJ2-7; TRBD1 matches at 9 bases. The CDR3 is 10 amino acids. The germline CDR1 and CDR2 sequences are KGHSH and LQKENI. The CDR3 DNA sequence: TGTGCCAGCTCAAAGACAGGGGGATTGGTC. Protein sequence: CASSKTGGLV.

This clonotype turned up a few times. This sequence joins TRBV25-1 and TRBJ2-5; 7 bases align to TRBD2. Germline CDR1 MGHDK, CDR2 SYGVNS. The CDR3 spans 15 residues. The V and J ends lost 1 base and 4 bases, in that order; junction bases with no gene match: 6. CDR3 coding DNA: TGTGCCAGCAGTGAATGGGGGGGTCCGGGAGAGACCCAGTACTTC. It specifies CASSEWGGPGETQYF.

The chain has TRBV7-6 and TRBJ2-1; tentatively, D is TRBD2 (7 bases). With 5 bases removed from V and 9 bases from J, the gap between germline ends came to 23 bases. This CDR3 spans 16 amino acids. Germline lookup yields CDR1 SGHVS and CDR2 FNYEAQ. This chain's CDR3 is CASSQGGGESPFEQFF. CDR3 nucleotides: TGTGCCAGCAGCCAAGGGGGGGGCGAGAGTCCCTTTGAGCAGTTCTTC.

This chain connects TRBV28 to TRBJ2-1; 14 nucleotides align to TRBD2. Germline values: CDR1 MDHEN, CDR2 SYDVKM. The length of the CDR3 is 16 residues. After removal of 5 bases from V and 6 bases from J, the junction contained 6 bases not matched to a gene. The CDR3 loop reads CASSGLAGGPGNEQFF. The CDR3 nucleotides read TGTGCCAGCAGTGGACTAGCGGGAGGTCCGGGCAATGAGCAGTTCTTC.

This rearrangement joins TRBV4-3 to TRBJ2-5; 10 bases fit TRBD1. There are 16 residues in the CDR3. V shed 0 bases, J shed 6 bases, and the junction held 7 bases outside the gene matches. From germline, CDR1 is LGHNA and CDR2 YSLEER. The CDR3 sequence is CASSQDRTGGLQTQYF. In DNA form, the CDR3 reads TGCGCCAGCAGCCAAGATCGGACAGGGGGTCTGCAGACCCAGTACTTC.

This clonotype appeared a few times. The chain employs TRBV29-1 and TRBJ2-7, with 12 bases lining up with TRBD2. CDR1 is SQVTM, CDR2 ANQGSEA, per germline. The CDR3 totals 14 residues. V was pared by 4 bases and J by 3 bases, with 4 bases of the junction left unmatched. The CDR3 loop is CSVGRTSGIYEQYF. The DNA of the CDR3 is TGCAGCGTTGGGAGGACTAGCGGGATCTACGAGCAGTACTTC.

This clonotype occurred a few times. The DNA of the CDR3 is TGTGCCATCAAAAATAATGGTCCCCAAGAGACCCAGTACTTC. Its protein is CAIKNNGPQETQYF. The chain joins TRBV10-3 to TRBJ2-5; D call uncertain. CDR1 is ENHRY and CDR2 is SYGVKD in the germline V gene. This CDR3 is 14 amino acids long. V lost 7 bases and J lost 1, with 13 bases in between.

This clonotype has only a few counts. The J gene is TRBJ2-5, the V gene TRBV7-9; D not resolved. This CDR3 has 13 amino acids. Germline-derived CDR1 and CDR2 are SEHNR and FQNEAQ (reference sequence). Trimming took 4 bases from V and 2 from J, leaving 8 bases between them. In DNA form, the CDR3 reads TGTGCCAGCAGCTCTAGGATTCAAGAGACCCAGTACTTC. Translating gives CASSSRIQETQYF.

This clonotype showed up just a few times. The chain has TRBV4-2 and TRBJ1-5; no clear D gene. Trimming left V 0 bases short and J 2 bases short, with 11 bases between. Germline V CDR1 and CDR2: LGHNA, YNFKEQ. The CDR3 has 16 amino acids. In DNA, the CDR3 is TGTGCCAGCAGCCAAGATCTTGGCAGGCGCAATCAGCCCCAGCATTTT. Protein sequence: CASSQDLGRRNQPQHF.

CDR3 protein: CASSESRGREQYF. The CDR3 DNA reads as TGTGCCAGCAGTGAATCTCGGGGGCGCGAGCAGTACTTC. This chain joins TRBV2 and TRBJ2-7; D tentatively reads TRBD1 or TRBD2 (6 bases each). CDR3 length: 13 amino acids. Trimming cost V 2 bases and J 6 bases, with 11 bases left between them. Germline loops: CDR1 SNHLY, CDR2 FYNNEI.

This clonotype was seen only a few times. The chain joins TRBV20-1 to TRBJ2-1; D remains unclear. The length of the CDR3 is 13 residues. The V gene lost 6 bases and the J gene lost 4 bases, with 13 bases spanning the gap. The germline gives CDR1 DFQATT, CDR2 SNEGSKA (reference sequence). CDR3 nucleotides: TGCAGTGCCCAAGATAGGGCGTACAATGAGCAGTTCTTC. This translates into CSAQDRAYNEQFF.

This chain connects TRBV9 to TRBJ2-2; TRBD2 agrees at 8 bases. Germline V gives CDR1 SGDLS, CDR2 YYNGEE. The CDR3 spans 18 residues. Unmatched junction bases numbered 7, after V lost 0 bases and J lost 0 bases. CDR3 region: CASSVGSSGKSNTGELFF. As DNA, the CDR3 is TGTGCCAGCAGCGTAGGGAGTAGCGGGAAATCGAACACCGGGGAGCTGTTTTTT. Combining the CDR3 with reference TRBV9 and TRBJ2-2 gives the whole variable domain DSGVTQTPKHLITATGQRVTLRCSPRSGDLSVYWYQQSLDQGLQFLIQYYNGEERAKGNILERFSAQQFPDLHSELNLSSLELGDSALYFCASSVGSSGKSNTGELFFGEGSRLTVL.

This chain joins TRBV29-1 and TRBJ1-1; D remains unclear. Germline CDR1 SQVTM, CDR2 ANQGSEA. The CDR3 spans 12 residues. Deletions cut 1 base from V and 11 bases from J, with 14 bases between. CDR3 sequence: CSVEASESGAFF. CDR3 sequence (DNA): TGCAGCGTTGAAGCCTCGGAGTCCGGGGCTTTCTTT.

V is TRBV7-9 and J is TRBJ2-5; D unresolved. V lost 5 bases, J lost 1 base, and 14 bases lay in between. This CDR3 is 15 amino acids long. Germline lookup yields CDR1 SEHNR and CDR2 FQNEAQ (reference sequence). CDR3 sequence: CASSPRYYPQETQYF. In nucleotides, the CDR3 is TGTGCCAGCAGCCCCCGTTACTACCCCCAAGAGACCCAGTACTTC.

In its sample, this clonotype was seen many times. V and J are TRBV12-3 or TRBV12-4 and TRBJ2-1; D assignment may be TRBD1 or TRBD2 (5 bases each). The V and J ends lost 4 bases and 8 bases respectively, with 18 bases between them. The CDR3 has 15 amino acids. CDR3: CASSSGRFNLDEQFF. CDR3 nucleotides: TGTGCCAGCAGTTCGGGACGCTTCAATCTCGATGAGCAGTTCTTC.

This clonotype was recorded at least ten times. The rearrangement uses TRBV4-2 and TRBJ2-1; 9 bases map to TRBD2. With V trimmed by 2 bases and J by 5 bases, 13 bases remained unmatched. The length of the CDR3 is 18 residues. Per germline, CDR1 LGHNA and CDR2 YNFKEQ. CDR3 nucleotides: TGTGCCAGCAGCCAATCTTTTTTTGCGGGGGGGCCAGACAATGAGCAGTTCTTC. This encodes CASSQSFFAGGPDNEQFF.

This clonotype was counted only a few times. This chain uses TRBV4-3 with TRBJ2-7; no clear D gene. Germline loops: CDR1 LGHNA, CDR2 YSLEER. The CDR3 extends over 13 amino acids. Trimming removed 1 base from V and 3 bases from J, with 7 bases in between. The CDR3 spells CASSQVKNYEQYF. CDR3 coding DNA: TGCGCCAGCAGCCAAGTAAAGAACTACGAGCAGTACTTC.

The genes are TRBV29-1 and TRBJ1-2; D is possibly TRBD1 (6 bases). This CDR3 is built from 12 residues. The germline CDR1 and CDR2 sequences are SQVTM and ANQGSEA. V was trimmed by 7 bases and J by 6 bases, leaving 15 bases between them. The CDR3 spells CSAVGANDGYTF. CDR3 nucleotide sequence: TGCAGCGCCGTGGGGGCAAATGATGGCTACACCTTC.

Ten or more counts support this clonotype. The chain is built from TRBV11-1 and TRBJ2-3; D may be TRBD2 (5 bases). Per the germline V gene, CDR1 is SGHAT and CDR2 is FQDESV (reference sequence). Trimming took 2 bases from V and 3 from J, leaving 12 bases between them. The CDR3 spans 15 residues. CDR3 residues: CASSLLARSTDTQYF. Here the CDR3 DNA reads TGTGCCAGCAGCTTACTAGCAAGATCTACAGATACGCAGTATTTT.

This clonotype was observed a few times. The rearrangement links TRBV10-1 to TRBJ2-7; D perhaps matches TRBD2 (6 bases). The CDR3 is 14 amino acids. The germline V gene has CDR1 WNHNN and CDR2 SYGVQD (reference sequence). V gave up 0 bases and J gave up 1 base, with 7 bases separating them. This chain's CDR3 is CASSESAGSYEQYF. In DNA, the CDR3 is TGCGCCAGCAGTGAGTCGGCGGGATCCTACGAGCAGTACTTC.

This clonotype has a count of ten or more. The V gene is TRBV4-3, the J gene TRBJ2-1, with 8 positions matching TRBD2. The V gene's germline CDR1 is LGHNA and CDR2 YSLEER. V gave up 0 bases and J gave up 7 bases; unmatched junction bases: 5. The CDR3 spans 15 residues. The CDR3 protein is CASSQDIGGGNEQFF. The CDR3 nucleotides read TGCGCCAGCAGCCAAGATATCGGCGGGGGGAATGAGCAGTTCTTC.